These 23 T cell receptor beta chains originate from one sample sequenced in a study of blood T cell repertoires in COVID-19. The method was immunoSEQ multiplex PCR; TCRdb's version includes in-frame clones alone and lacks a portion of them. The sample carries some 300,000 clones, about 87% recorded once. The sequenced material came from peripheral blood. The receptors stem from a woman between 50 and 59 years old with COVID-19, enrolled during active disease.

The chain has TRBV7-9 and TRBJ2-5; 9 bases fit TRBD2. Trimming removed 5 bases from V and 5 bases from J; junction bases left unmatched: 15. In germline, CDR1 is SEHNR, CDR2 FQNEAQ (reference sequence). CDR3 length equals 17 residues. DNA for the CDR3: TGTGCCAGCAGCCCTTGGCTTGCGGGAGGGCCTGGGGAGACCCAGTACTTC. It is translated as CASSPWLAGGPGETQYF. Full variable domain (outside the CDR3, taken from reference TRBV7-9 and TRBJ2-5): DTGVSQNPRHKITKRGQNVTFRCDPISEHNRLYWYRQTLGQGPEFLTYFQNEAQLEKSRLLSDRFSAERPKGSFSTLEIQRTEQGDSAMYLCASSPWLAGGPGETQYFGPGTRLLVL.

The chain employs TRBV12-3 or TRBV12-4 and TRBJ1-2, with D possibly being TRBD1 (5 bases). Trimming stripped 3 bases from V and 4 bases from J, with 6 bases between. This CDR3 has 12 amino acids. The CDR3 is CASSFQGYGYTF. The CDR3 nucleotides are TGTGCCAGCAGTTTCCAGGGCTATGGCTACACCTTC.

This sequence joins TRBV14 and TRBJ2-2, with 11 bases aligning to TRBD2. The CDR3 extends over 17 amino acids. J gave up 5 bases and V 3 bases, and 8 bases lay outside the gene matches. Germline CDR1 and CDR2: SGHDN and FVKESK. CDR3 coding DNA: TGTGCCAGCAGCCATTCATTGACTAGCGGGGATACCGGGGAGCTGTTTTTT. It specifies CASSHSLTSGDTGELFF.

This chain connects TRBV27 to TRBJ1-2; tentative D call: TRBD1 (5 bases). V shed 8 bases and J shed 3 bases, with 10 bases lying between them. CDR1 and CDR2 (germline): MNHEY, SMNVEV (reference sequence). CDR3 size: 12 residues. This chain's CDR3 is CASSDRYYGYTF. The CDR3 DNA sequence: TGTGCCAGCTCCGACAGATACTATGGCTACACCTTC.

The CDR3 here is CASSRGGWSSYNEQFF. The CDR3, as DNA: TGTGCCAGCAGCCGGGGAGGTTGGAGCTCCTACAATGAGCAGTTCTTC. This sequence joins TRBV11-3 and TRBJ2-1, with D tentatively TRBD2 (6 bases). V lost 5 bases to trimming and J lost 0 bases, with 14 bases between them. Germline CDR1 SGHNT, CDR2 YENEEA. The CDR3 extends over 16 amino acids.

The V and J genes are TRBV13 and TRBJ2-7; 10 bases match TRBD2. The CDR3 is made up of 15 amino acids. The junction had 8 bases not matched to a gene; V was cut back by 6 bases and J by 3 bases. The V gene's germline CDR1 is PRHDT and CDR2 FYEKMQ (reference sequence). Written as DNA, the CDR3 is TGTGCCAGCAGAGTTACCGGGACTAGCGTCTACGAGCAGTACTTC. It codes for CASRVTGTSVYEQYF.

CDR3 residues: CASSQSLAGVSNEQFF. CDR3 in DNA: TGTGCCAGCAGCCAGTCCCTAGCGGGAGTAAGTAATGAGCAGTTCTTC. V gene TRBV4-2 combines with J gene TRBJ2-1, with 10 positions matching TRBD2. Germline loops: CDR1 LGHNA, CDR2 YNFKEQ. J gave up 7 bases and V 3 bases, and 9 bases lay outside the gene matches. CDR3 length: 16 amino acids.

The chain is built from TRBV10-2 and TRBJ1-3; D is unclear. The CDR3 totals 14 residues. The V end lost 3 bases, the J end lost 4 bases, and 10 bases lay between the germline ends. Germline CDR1 WSHSY, CDR2 SAAADI. CDR3 sequence reads: CASSDSSPGNTIYF. CDR3 sequence (DNA): TGCGCCAGCAGTGACAGTAGCCCAGGAAACACCATATATTTT.

The chain uses TRBV24-1 and TRBJ2-3; 10 bases map to TRBD1. The CDR3 extends over 16 amino acids. The trim removed 4 bases at V and 5 bases at J, leaving 8 bases unmatched. The germline V gene encodes CDR1 KGHDR and CDR2 SFDVKD. The CDR3 loop reads CATSETGTGVEDTQYF. CDR3 DNA sequence: TGTGCCACCAGTGAGACCGGGACAGGGGTAGAAGATACGCAGTATTTT.

This clone was seen a handful of times. The chain is built from TRBV7-9 and TRBJ1-2, with D possibly being TRBD1 (6 bases). V was pared by 2 bases and J by 8 bases, with 15 bases between. CDR3 length equals 14 residues. Germline values: CDR1 SEHNR, CDR2 FQNEAQ (reference sequence). CDR3 region: CASSLTGSSAGYTF. CDR3 in DNA: TGTGCCAGCAGCTTAACAGGGTCCAGCGCCGGCTACACCTTC.

The J gene is TRBJ2-7, the V gene TRBV5-1; 7 bases match TRBD2. Trimming cost V 1 base and J 4 bases; bases outside gene matches: 11. The germline V gene encodes CDR1 SGHRS and CDR2 YFSETQ. The CDR3 is 16 amino acids. CDR3 nucleotides: TGCGCCAGCAGCTTGTTAGTGGGGCTAGCGGTTTACGAGCAGTACTTC. Translation: CASSLLVGLAVYEQYF.

The chain employs TRBV29-1 and TRBJ2-3; 7 nucleotides agree with TRBD2. Germline CDR1 reads SQVTM; CDR2 reads ANQGSEA. V trimming: 3 bases; J trimming: 4 bases; junction bases outside the gene matches: 7. CDR3 length: 14 residues. The CDR3 DNA reads as TGCAGCGTTGACCGGGAGGCTTATGCAGATACGCAGTATTTT. Translation gives CSVDREAYADTQYF.

The rearrangement links TRBV9 to TRBJ2-1, with TRBD2 matching 8 bases. Germline V lookup: CDR1 SGDLS, CDR2 YYNGEE. This CDR3 spans 15 amino acids. V lost 7 bases, J lost 2 bases, and 8 bases stayed unmatched. The CDR3 reads CASGRAGGAYNEQFF. In nucleotides, the CDR3 is TGTGCCAGCGGGAGGGCGGGAGGAGCCTACAATGAGCAGTTCTTC.

CDR3 coding DNA: TGTGCCAGTAGTATACAGGCGGGGGGCTACACCTTC. This encodes CASSIQAGGYTF. The chain joins TRBV19 to TRBJ1-2; D gene unclear. The CDR3 sequence is 12 residues long. V was pared by 2 bases and J by 8 bases, with 9 bases between. From germline, CDR1 is LNHDA and CDR2 SQIVND (reference sequence). The full variable domain, in which reference TRBV19 and TRBJ1-2 provide the parts outside the CDR3, is DGGITQSPKYLFRKEGQNVTLSCEQNLNHDAMYWYRQDPGQGLRLIYYSQIVNDFQKGDIAEGYSVSREKKESFPLTVTSAQKNPTAFYLCASSIQAGGYTFGSGTRLTVV.

The chain carries TRBV11-2 and TRBJ2-7, with a weak D call TRBD2 (6 bases). Trimming cost V 5 bases and J 2 bases, with 10 bases left between them. This CDR3 spans 13 amino acids. In germline, CDR1 is SGHAT, CDR2 FQNNGV. As DNA, the CDR3 is TGTGCCAGCAGCCTCGGACTACCCTACGAGCAGTACTTC. Its translation is CASSLGLPYEQYF.

This sequence joins TRBV5-1 and TRBJ1-4; D remains unclear. V lost 2 bases, J lost 2 bases, and 13 bases lay in between. The germline V gene has CDR1 SGHRS and CDR2 YFSETQ. This CDR3 is 16 amino acids long. The CDR3 sequence is CASSFNLRATNEKLFF. CDR3 DNA sequence: TGCGCCAGCAGCTTCAATCTGAGGGCTACTAATGAAAAACTGTTTTTT.

This rearrangement joins TRBV18 to TRBJ1-1; 10 positions match TRBD1. The CDR3 contains 15 residues. V dropped 2 bases and J dropped 8; count of bases not matched to a gene: 8. CDR1 and CDR2 (germline): KGHSH, LQKENI. CDR3 sequence (DNA): TGTGCCAGCTCACCAATGGACAGGGGGGCCGACGAAGCTTTCTTT. Amino acids: CASSPMDRGADEAFF.

The gene calls are TRBV7-2 and TRBJ1-1; perhaps TRBD1 as D (6 bases). Germline loops: CDR1 SGHTA, CDR2 FQGNSA. This CDR3 is 13 amino acids long. The V end was cut by 6 bases, the J end by 2 bases, with 10 bases between. DNA of the CDR3: TGTGCCAGCAGTCGCGGGGGCAACACTGAAGCTTTCTTT. Residues: CASSRGGNTEAFF.

The J gene is TRBJ2-4, the V gene TRBV5-1, with D possibly being TRBD2 (6 bases). This CDR3 comprises 16 residues. CDR1 and CDR2 from the germline V gene are SGHRS and YFSETQ. V lost 5 bases and J 1 base, leaving 16 bases between the germline ends. The CDR3 DNA reads as TGCGCCAGCAGAAATGAGGACTATTTGGCCAAAAACATTCAGTACTTC. This encodes CASRNEDYLAKNIQYF.

The chain recombines TRBV6-5 with TRBJ1-6, with D maybe TRBD1 (5 bases). CDR1 is MNHEY and CDR2 is SVGAGI in the germline V gene. V was shortened by 4 bases and J by 4 bases, with 5 bases between the two germline ends. CDR3 length: 13 amino acids. CDR3 nucleotide sequence: TGTGCCAGCAGTTCAGGGTATAATTCACCCCTCCACTTT. Encoded protein: CASSSGYNSPLHF.

The V call is TRBV18, the J call TRBJ2-1; a possible D gene is TRBD2 (6 bases). Trimming cost V 2 bases and J 4 bases, with 15 bases left between them. Germline CDR1 and CDR2: KGHSH and LQKENI. The CDR3 is 16 amino acids. The DNA for the CDR3 is TGTGCCAGCTCACCAACGGGGGAGCGGTTTTACAATGAGCAGTTCTTC. This codes for CASSPTGERFYNEQFF.

This chain links TRBV5-1 with TRBJ2-1, with 10 bases aligning to TRBD2. V was pared by 3 bases and J by 4 bases, with 4 bases of the junction left unmatched. The CDR3 is 15 amino acids. CDR1 is SGHRS, CDR2 YFSETQ, per germline. The CDR3 DNA reads as TGCGCCAGCAGCTCGGGAGCGGGAGGGTACAATGAGCAGTTCTTC. Translated: CASSSGAGGYNEQFF. Full variable domain (rest looked up from reference TRBV5-1 and TRBJ2-1): KAGVTQTPRYLIKTRGQQVTLSCSPISGHRSVSWYQQTPGQGLQFLFEYFSETQRNKGNFPGRFSGRQFSNSRSEMNVSTLELGDSALYLCASSSGAGGYNEQFFGPGTRLTVL.

Points on this clone: Other DNA sequences in the sample encode the same CDR3. The chain is built from TRBV28 and TRBJ1-5, with a weak D call TRBD1 (5 bases). The V and J ends lost 3 bases and 7 bases respectively, with 16 bases between them. From germline, CDR1 is MDHEN and CDR2 SYDVKM. The CDR3 runs 15 residues. In nucleotides, the CDR3 is TGTGCCAGCAGTTTGGGGCAGGGTTATCGACAGCCCCAGCATTTT. It encodes CASSLGQGYRQPQHF. The full variable domain, rest sourced from reference TRBV28 and TRBJ1-5, is DVKVTQSSRYLVKRTGEKVFLECVQDMDHENMFWYRQDPGLGLRLIYFSYDVKMKEKGDIPEGYSVSREKKERFSLILESASTNQTSMYLCASSLGQGYRQPQHFGDGTRLSIL.